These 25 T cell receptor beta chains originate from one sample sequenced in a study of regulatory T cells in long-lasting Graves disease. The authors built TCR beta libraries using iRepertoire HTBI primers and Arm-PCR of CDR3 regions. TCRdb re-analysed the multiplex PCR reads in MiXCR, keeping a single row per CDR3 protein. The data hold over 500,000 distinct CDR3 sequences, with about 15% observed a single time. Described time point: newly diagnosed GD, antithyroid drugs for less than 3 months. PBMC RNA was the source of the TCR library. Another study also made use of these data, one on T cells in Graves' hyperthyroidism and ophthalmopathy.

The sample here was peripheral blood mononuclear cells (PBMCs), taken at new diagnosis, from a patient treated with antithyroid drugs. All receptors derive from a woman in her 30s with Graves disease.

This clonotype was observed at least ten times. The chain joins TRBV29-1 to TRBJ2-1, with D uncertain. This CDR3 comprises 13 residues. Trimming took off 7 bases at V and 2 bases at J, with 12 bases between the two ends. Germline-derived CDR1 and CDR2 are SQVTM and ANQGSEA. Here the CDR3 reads CSAGRDTYNEQFF. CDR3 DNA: TGCAGCGCTGGCCGAGATACCTACAATGAGCAGTTCTTC.

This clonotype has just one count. The CDR3 is CASSGGEYEQYF. The DNA for the CDR3 is TGCGCCAGCAGTGGGGGGGAATACGAGCAGTACTTC. The chain combines TRBV5-1 with TRBJ2-7; TRBD2 agrees at 7 bases. The CDR3 is 12 residues long. Trimming cost V 5 bases and J 4 bases; bases outside gene matches: 3. Germline loops: CDR1 SGHRS, CDR2 YFSETQ. The complete variable domain, with remaining parts taken from reference TRBV5-1 and TRBJ2-7, reads KAGVTQTPRYLIKTRGQQVTLSCSPISGHRSVSWYQQTPGQGLQFLFEYFSETQRNKGNFPGRFSGRQFSNSRSEMNVSTLELGDSALYLCASSGGEYEQYFGPGTRLTVT.

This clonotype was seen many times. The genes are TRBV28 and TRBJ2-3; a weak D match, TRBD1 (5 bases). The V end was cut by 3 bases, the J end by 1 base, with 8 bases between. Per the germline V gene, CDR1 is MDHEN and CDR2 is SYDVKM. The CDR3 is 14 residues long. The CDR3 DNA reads TGTGCCAGCAGTTTTAGGGGTGGCACAGATACGCAGTATTTT. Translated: CASSFRGGTDTQYF.

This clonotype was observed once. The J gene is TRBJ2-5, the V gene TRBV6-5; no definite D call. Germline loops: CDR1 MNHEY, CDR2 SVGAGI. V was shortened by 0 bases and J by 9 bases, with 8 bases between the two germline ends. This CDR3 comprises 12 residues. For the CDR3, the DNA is TGTGCCAGCAGTTACTCGGGCGAGGCCCAGTACTTC. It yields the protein CASSYSGEAQYF.

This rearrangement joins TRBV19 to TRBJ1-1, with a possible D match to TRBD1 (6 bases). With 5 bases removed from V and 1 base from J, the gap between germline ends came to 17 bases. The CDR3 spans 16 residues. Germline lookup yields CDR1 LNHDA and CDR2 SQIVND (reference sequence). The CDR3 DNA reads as TGTGCCAGTAGTCGCGGGGGGGGCACGGCGAACACTGAAGCTTTCTTT. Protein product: CASSRGGGTANTEAFF.

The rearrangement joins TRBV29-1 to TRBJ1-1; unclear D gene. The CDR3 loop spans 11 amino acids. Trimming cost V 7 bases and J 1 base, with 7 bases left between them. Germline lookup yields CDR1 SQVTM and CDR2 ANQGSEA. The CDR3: CSALENTEAFF. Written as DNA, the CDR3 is TGCAGCGCCCTAGAGAACACTGAAGCTTTCTTT.

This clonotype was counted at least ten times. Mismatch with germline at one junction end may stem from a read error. CDR3 nucleotides: TGTGCCAGCACCTTAGCGGGAGCCACCTACAATGAGCAGTTCTTC. It yields the protein CASTLAGATYNEQFF. The chain joins TRBV7-2 to TRBJ2-1, with 9 bases fitting TRBD2. The CDR3 is 15 residues long. Germline CDR1 is SGHTA and CDR2 is FQGNSA.

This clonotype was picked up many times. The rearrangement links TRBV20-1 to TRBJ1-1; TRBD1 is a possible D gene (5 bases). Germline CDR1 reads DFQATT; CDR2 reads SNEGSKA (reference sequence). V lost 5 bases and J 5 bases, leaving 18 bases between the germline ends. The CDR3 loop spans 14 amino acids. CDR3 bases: TGCAGTGCTGCCCTATCAGGGAGGCGAACTGAAGCTTTCTTT. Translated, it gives CSAALSGRRTEAFF.

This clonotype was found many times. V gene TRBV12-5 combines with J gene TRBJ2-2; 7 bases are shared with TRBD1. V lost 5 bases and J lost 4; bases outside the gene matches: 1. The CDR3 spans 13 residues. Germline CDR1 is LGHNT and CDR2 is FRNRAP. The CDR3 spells CASGNRGTGELFF. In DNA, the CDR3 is TGTGCTAGTGGTAACAGGGGCACCGGGGAGCTGTTTTTT.

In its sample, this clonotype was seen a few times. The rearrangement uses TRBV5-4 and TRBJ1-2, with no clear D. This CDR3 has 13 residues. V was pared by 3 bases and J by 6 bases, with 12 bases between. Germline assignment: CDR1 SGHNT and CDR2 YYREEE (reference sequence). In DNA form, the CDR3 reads TGTGCCAGCAGCTGGTACGACATCCATGGCTACACCTTC. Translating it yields CASSWYDIHGYTF.

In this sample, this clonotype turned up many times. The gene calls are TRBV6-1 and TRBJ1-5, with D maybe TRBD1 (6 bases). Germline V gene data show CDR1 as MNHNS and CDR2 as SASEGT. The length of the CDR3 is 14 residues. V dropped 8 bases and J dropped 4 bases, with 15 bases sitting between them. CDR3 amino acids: CASRVSGVNQPQHF. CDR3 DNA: TGTGCCAGCCGAGTTTCAGGGGTTAATCAGCCCCAGCATTTT.

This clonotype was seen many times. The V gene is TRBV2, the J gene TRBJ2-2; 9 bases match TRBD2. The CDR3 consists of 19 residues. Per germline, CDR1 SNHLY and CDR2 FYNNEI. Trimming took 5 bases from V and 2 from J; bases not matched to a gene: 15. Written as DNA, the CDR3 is TGTGCCAGCAGTACCTTCCCTGCGGGGGGGGCCTTAAACACCGGGGAGCTGTTTTTT. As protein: CASSTFPAGGALNTGELFF.

As DNA, the CDR3 is TGTGCCAGCAGCCCTGTACGGACAGCGTCCTACGAGCAGTACTTC. It is translated as CASSPVRTASYEQYF. This chain uses TRBV7-9 with TRBJ2-7, with D perhaps matching TRBD1 (6 bases). The V and J ends lost 5 bases and 1 base respectively, with 15 bases between them. This CDR3 region has 15 residues. Germline lookup yields CDR1 SEHNR and CDR2 FQNEAQ (reference sequence). Drawing the rest from reference TRBV7-9 and TRBJ2-7, the complete variable domain is DTGVSQNPRHKITKRGQNVTFRCDPISEHNRLYWYRQTLGQGPEFLTYFQNEAQLEKSRLLSDRFSAERPKGSFSTLEIQRTEQGDSAMYLCASSPVRTASYEQYFGPGTRLTVT.

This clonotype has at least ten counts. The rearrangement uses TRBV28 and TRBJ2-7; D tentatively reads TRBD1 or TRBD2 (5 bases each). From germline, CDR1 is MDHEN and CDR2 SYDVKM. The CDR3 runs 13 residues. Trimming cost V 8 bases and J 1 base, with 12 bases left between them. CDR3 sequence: CASFGTDSYEQYF. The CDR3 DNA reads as TGTGCCAGCTTCGGGACGGATTCCTACGAGCAGTACTTC.

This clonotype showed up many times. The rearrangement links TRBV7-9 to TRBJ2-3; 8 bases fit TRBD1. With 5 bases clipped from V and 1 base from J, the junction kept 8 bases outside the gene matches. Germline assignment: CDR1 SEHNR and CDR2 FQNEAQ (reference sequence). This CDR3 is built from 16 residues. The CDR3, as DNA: TGTGCCAGCAGCGCACCCCAGGGGGCGGGCACAGATACGCAGTATTTT. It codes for CASSAPQGAGTDTQYF.

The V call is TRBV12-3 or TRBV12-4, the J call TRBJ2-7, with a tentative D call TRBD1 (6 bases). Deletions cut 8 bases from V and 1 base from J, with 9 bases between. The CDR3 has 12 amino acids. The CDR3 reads CASARGSYEQYF. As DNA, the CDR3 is TGTGCCAGCGCCAGGGGTTCCTACGAGCAGTACTTC.

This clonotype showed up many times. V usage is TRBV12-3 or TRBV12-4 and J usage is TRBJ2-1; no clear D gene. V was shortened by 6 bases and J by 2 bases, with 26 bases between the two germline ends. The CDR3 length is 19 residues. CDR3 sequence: CASRELDPAIAGPYNEQFF. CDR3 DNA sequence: TGTGCCAGCAGGGAGCTGGACCCCGCGATAGCCGGGCCCTACAATGAGCAGTTCTTC.

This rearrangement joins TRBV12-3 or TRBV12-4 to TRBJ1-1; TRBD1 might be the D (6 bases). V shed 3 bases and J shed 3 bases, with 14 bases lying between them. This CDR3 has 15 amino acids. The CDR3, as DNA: TGTGCCAGCAGTTTTCCCCAGGGGTTAGACACTGAAGCTTTCTTT. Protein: CASSFPQGLDTEAFF.

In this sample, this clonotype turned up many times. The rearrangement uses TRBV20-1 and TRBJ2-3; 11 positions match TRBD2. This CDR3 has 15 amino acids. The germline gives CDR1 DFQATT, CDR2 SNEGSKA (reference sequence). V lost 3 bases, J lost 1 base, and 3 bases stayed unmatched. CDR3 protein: CSASSLAGGTDTQYF. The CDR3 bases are TGCAGTGCTAGTTCACTAGCGGGAGGCACAGATACGCAGTATTTT.

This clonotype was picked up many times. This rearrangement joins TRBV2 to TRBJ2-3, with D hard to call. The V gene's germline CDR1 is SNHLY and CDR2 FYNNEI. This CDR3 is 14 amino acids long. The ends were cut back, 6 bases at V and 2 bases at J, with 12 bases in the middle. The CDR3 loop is CASSRRQTTDTQYF. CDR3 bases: TGTGCCAGCAGCCGCCGGCAGACCACAGATACGCAGTATTTT.

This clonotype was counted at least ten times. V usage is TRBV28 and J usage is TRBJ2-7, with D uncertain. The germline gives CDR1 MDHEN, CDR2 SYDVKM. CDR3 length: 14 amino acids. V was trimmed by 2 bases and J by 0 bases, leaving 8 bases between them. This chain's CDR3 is CASSLSANSYEQYF. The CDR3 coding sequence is TGTGCCAGCAGTTTAAGCGCCAACTCCTACGAGCAGTACTTC.

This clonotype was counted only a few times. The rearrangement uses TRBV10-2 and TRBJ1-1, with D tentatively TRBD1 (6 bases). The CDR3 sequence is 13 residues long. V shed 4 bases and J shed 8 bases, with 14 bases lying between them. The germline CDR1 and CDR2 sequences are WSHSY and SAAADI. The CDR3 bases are TGCGCCAGCAGTGCTAGGGGGGAGGTGGAAGCTTTCTTT. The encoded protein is CASSARGEVEAFF.

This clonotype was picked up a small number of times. This CDR3 reads CATSPGQASYEQYF. CDR3 in DNA: TGTGCCACCAGTCCTGGGCAAGCCTCCTACGAGCAGTACTTC. The chain has TRBV24-1 and TRBJ2-7, with no clear D. The CDR3 totals 14 residues. The germline CDR1 and CDR2 sequences are KGHDR and SFDVKD. The ends were cut back, 6 bases at V and 0 bases at J, with 11 bases in the middle.

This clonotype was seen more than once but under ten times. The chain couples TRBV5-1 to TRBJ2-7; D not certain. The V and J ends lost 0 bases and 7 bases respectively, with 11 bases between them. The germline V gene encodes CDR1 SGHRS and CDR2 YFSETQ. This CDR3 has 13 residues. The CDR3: CASSLARSFEQYF. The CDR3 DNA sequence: TGCGCCAGCAGCTTGGCCCGCTCGTTTGAGCAGTACTTC.

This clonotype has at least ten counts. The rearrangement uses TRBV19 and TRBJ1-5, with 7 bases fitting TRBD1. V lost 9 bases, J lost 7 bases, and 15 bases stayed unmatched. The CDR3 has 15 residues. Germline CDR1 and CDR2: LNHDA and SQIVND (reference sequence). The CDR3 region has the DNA TGTGCCAGCGCCTTTGAGACAGGGTGGGAACAGCCCCAGCATTTT. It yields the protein CASAFETGWEQPQHF.